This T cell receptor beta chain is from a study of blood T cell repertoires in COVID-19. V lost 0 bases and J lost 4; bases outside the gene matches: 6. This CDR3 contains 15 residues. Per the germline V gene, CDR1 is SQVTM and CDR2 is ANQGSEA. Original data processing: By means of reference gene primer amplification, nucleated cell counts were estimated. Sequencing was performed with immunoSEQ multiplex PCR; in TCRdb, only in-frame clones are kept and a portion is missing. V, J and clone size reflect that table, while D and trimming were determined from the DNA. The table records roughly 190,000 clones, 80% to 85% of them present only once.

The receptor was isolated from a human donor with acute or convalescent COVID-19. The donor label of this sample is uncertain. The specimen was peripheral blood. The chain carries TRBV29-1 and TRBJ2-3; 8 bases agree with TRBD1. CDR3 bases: TGCAGCGTTGAAGATTTTGGGACAGGCGCAGATACGCAGTATTTT. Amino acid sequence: CSVEDFGTGADTQYF.